These 20 T cell receptor beta chains came from one sample sequenced in a study of metastatic and nonmetastatic thyroid tumors. Each patient went into thyroid surgery without having received any treatment. TCRdb reprocessed the PCR reads using MiXCR. This sample carries about 15,000 clones, under 30% of them seen once, and the ten largest clones take over 15%. The sequenced sample was adjacent normal tissue. The origin of the receptors is a female donor with papillary thyroid cancer or a benign thyroid nodule (not recorded which). Some clones in this sample may be carry-over from other donors' samples.

This clone was counted a few times. This chain uses TRBV6-1 with TRBJ1-3, with D possibly being TRBD1 (6 bases). CDR3 size: 16 residues. V was clipped by 6 bases and J by 2 bases, with 17 bases between them. Germline CDR1 and CDR2: MNHNS and SASEGT. In DNA, the CDR3 is TGTGCCAGCAGCCAGAACAGGGCTCCCCCTGGAAACACCATATATTTT. It is translated as CASSQNRAPPGNTIYF.

This clone was picked up many times. Just one base apart from a much larger clone, this may be a read error. A read error is likely, as this CDR3 ends without the conserved phenylalanine or tryptophan. This chain joins TRBV12-3 or TRBV12-4 and TRBJ2-1; 9 nucleotides line up with TRBD2. The CDR3 has 15 amino acids. The V gene end was trimmed by 6 bases and the J gene end by 5 bases; junction bases not matched to a gene: 8. The CDR3 DNA sequence: TGTGCCAGCAGCCCTGGGCTAGCGGGAAACAATGAGCAGTTCGTC. Its translation: CASSPGLAGNNEQFV.

This clone was counted between two and nine times. V is TRBV5-1 and J is TRBJ2-7; 9 nucleotides agree with TRBD1. The CDR3 extends over 14 amino acids. The V gene's germline CDR1 is SGHRS and CDR2 YFSETQ. V lost 5 bases, J lost 1 base, and 4 bases stayed unmatched. This CDR3 reads CASRRQGGSYEQYF. The CDR3 nucleotides read TGCGCCAGCAGGAGACAGGGGGGTTCCTACGAGCAGTACTTC.

This chain uses TRBV5-4 with TRBJ2-3, with TRBD2 matching 12 bases. Trimming took 4 bases from V and 7 from J; bases not matched to a gene: 19. This CDR3 is 19 amino acids long. CDR1 and CDR2 (germline): SGHNT, YYREEE (reference sequence). CDR3 nucleotide sequence: TGTGCCAGCAGCGCCCGGACAGGTCCTAGCGGGAGGGCCGCGAATACGCAGTATTTT. The encoded protein is CASSARTGPSGRAANTQYF.

The V gene is TRBV5-1, the J gene TRBJ2-7; no definite D call. This CDR3 is built from 14 residues. Germline CDR1 reads SGHRS; CDR2 reads YFSETQ. V dropped 5 bases and J dropped 2 bases, with 14 bases sitting between them. The CDR3 coding sequence is TGCGCCAGCAGTCCCTCTAAGAATACCTACGAGCAGTACTTC. Its translation is CASSPSKNTYEQYF.

The rearrangement joins TRBV7-9 to TRBJ1-6, with D hard to call. Germline-derived CDR1 and CDR2 are SEHNR and FQNEAQ (reference sequence). This CDR3 has 15 amino acids. Trimming removed 7 bases at V and 10 bases at J, with 20 bases between. CDR3 residues: CASTGSLGGDSPLHF. The DNA of the CDR3 is TGTGCCAGCACCGGGAGTCTAGGCGGTGACTCACCCCTCCACTTT.

V is TRBV2 and J is TRBJ1-3, with 10 bases that match TRBD1. V dropped 4 bases and J dropped 2; count of bases not matched to a gene: 2. This CDR3 has 15 residues. Looked up from germline, CDR1 is SNHLY and CDR2 is FYNNEI. The CDR3 DNA sequence: TGTGCCAGCAGTGGGACAGGGGGACCTGGAAACACCATATATTTT. This sequence encodes CASSGTGGPGNTIYF.

The chain combines TRBV28 with TRBJ1-1; possibly TRBD1 for D (5 bases). The germline V gene encodes CDR1 MDHEN and CDR2 SYDVKM. Trimming pared 5 bases from V and 9 bases from J, leaving 16 bases between. The CDR3 is 13 amino acids. The CDR3: CASSPNDRPKAFF. CDR3 sequence (DNA): TGTGCCAGCAGTCCTAACGACAGACCAAAAGCTTTCTTT.

This clone was seen only a few times. The chain links TRBV6-1 to TRBJ1-1, with D unclear. Germline V gene lookup returns CDR1 MNHNS and CDR2 SASEGT. CDR3 length: 16 residues. Trimming left V 6 bases short and J 6 bases short, with 23 bases between. The CDR3 DNA reads as TGTGCCAGCAGCTCCGCCCGGGTGGGTAGGAGGTCTGAAGCTTTCTTT. It encodes CASSSARVGRRSEAFF.

J is TRBJ1-6 and V is TRBV11-2; tentatively, D is TRBD1 (6 bases). Germline V CDR1 and CDR2: SGHAT, FQNNGV. This CDR3 has 15 residues. V lost 3 bases to trimming and J lost 3 bases, with 9 bases between them. The CDR3 coding sequence is TGTGCCAGCAGCTTGGAGGACAGCTATAATTCACCCCTCCACTTT. Translating it yields CASSLEDSYNSPLHF.

The chain is built from TRBV16 and TRBJ2-7, with D possibly being TRBD1 or TRBD2 (5 bases each). This CDR3 comprises 15 residues. Trimming took off 0 bases at V and 5 bases at J, with 14 bases between the two ends. Per germline, CDR1 KGHSY and CDR2 FQNENV. Written as DNA, the CDR3 is TGTGCCAGCAGCCAATCACCCCGGGGCGGCAACGAGCAGTACTTC. Its protein is CASSQSPRGGNEQYF.

The V call is TRBV6-1, the J call TRBJ1-2; the D gene is possibly TRBD1 (6 bases). Trimming cost V 7 bases and J 1 base, with 16 bases left between them. This CDR3 comprises 15 residues. From germline, CDR1 is MNHNS and CDR2 SASEGT. The CDR3 region is CASTRGGALNYGYTF. The CDR3 bases are TGTGCCAGCACCCGGGGGGGGGCCCTTAACTATGGCTACACCTTC.

This clone has a handful of counts. CDR3 sequence: CASSLVGRETQYF. CDR3 coding DNA: TGTGCCAGCAGTTTGGTCGGAAGGGAGACCCAGTACTTC. The rearrangement uses TRBV28 and TRBJ2-5; no clear D gene. CDR1 and CDR2 (germline): MDHEN, SYDVKM. The CDR3 spans 13 residues. V lost 3 bases and J 5 bases, leaving 10 bases between the germline ends.

The gene calls are TRBV27 and TRBJ2-6, with TRBD1 matching over 11 bases. This CDR3 is 16 amino acids long. The trim removed 6 bases at V and 3 bases at J, leaving 4 bases unmatched. The germline V gene encodes CDR1 MNHEY and CDR2 SMNVEV (reference sequence). CDR3 in amino acids: CASRGQGGFGANVLTF. CDR3 DNA: TGTGCCAGCAGGGGACAGGGGGGCTTTGGGGCCAACGTCCTGACTTTC.

This clone is medium-sized (0.01 to 0.1%) within its sample. The chain employs TRBV6-1 and TRBJ2-7; D gene uncertain. This CDR3 has 14 residues. V shed 5 bases and J shed 3 bases, with 14 bases lying between them. Germline-derived CDR1 and CDR2 are MNHNS and SASEGT. In nucleotides, the CDR3 is TGTGCCAGCAGTCCTCTTAGTCCCCTCTACGAGCAGTACTTC. Translating it yields CASSPLSPLYEQYF.

V gene TRBV3-1 combines with J gene TRBJ2-7; weak D call: TRBD2 (6 bases). The germline gives CDR1 LGHDT, CDR2 YNNKEL (reference sequence). This CDR3 has 14 residues. Trimming took 4 bases from V and 4 from J, leaving 14 bases between them. This chain's CDR3 is CASSPWGDRYEQYF. DNA of the CDR3: TGTGCCAGCAGCCCGTGGGGGGATCGATACGAGCAGTACTTC.

The chain has TRBV9 and TRBJ2-2, with a weak D call TRBD2 (7 bases). Germline V gives CDR1 SGDLS, CDR2 YYNGEE. Deletions cut 4 bases from V and 2 bases from J, with 15 bases between. The CDR3 extends over 16 amino acids. The CDR3 protein is CASSRGGRVNTGELFF. In nucleotides, the CDR3 is TGTGCCAGCAGCAGGGGGGGACGAGTAAACACCGGGGAGCTGTTTTTT.

This clone was recorded a few times. This chain connects TRBV24-1 to TRBJ2-7; no definite D call. CDR1 is KGHDR, CDR2 SFDVKD, per germline. The V and J ends lost 6 bases and 0 bases respectively, with 8 bases between them. CDR3 length equals 13 residues. The CDR3 DNA follows: TGTGCCACCAGTCTGGGCGGCTCCTACGAGCAGTACTTC. This encodes CATSLGGSYEQYF.

Only a few counts were recorded for this clone. The chain joins TRBV28 to TRBJ2-5, with D unresolved. From germline, CDR1 is MDHEN and CDR2 SYDVKM. This CDR3 contains 12 residues. V was pared by 5 bases and J by 5 bases, with 9 bases between. The CDR3 is CASSPPRETQYF. The CDR3 DNA reads TGTGCCAGCAGTCCGCCTCGGGAGACCCAGTACTTC.

The genes are TRBV5-8 and TRBJ1-1; perhaps TRBD1 as D (6 bases). CDR3 length equals 13 residues. With 2 bases removed from V and 5 bases from J, the gap between germline ends came to 10 bases. Germline CDR1 reads SGHTS; CDR2 reads YDEGEE. The DNA of the CDR3 is TGTGCCAGCAGCTTACAGGGATGGACTGAAGCTTTCTTT. Translated, it gives CASSLQGWTEAFF.